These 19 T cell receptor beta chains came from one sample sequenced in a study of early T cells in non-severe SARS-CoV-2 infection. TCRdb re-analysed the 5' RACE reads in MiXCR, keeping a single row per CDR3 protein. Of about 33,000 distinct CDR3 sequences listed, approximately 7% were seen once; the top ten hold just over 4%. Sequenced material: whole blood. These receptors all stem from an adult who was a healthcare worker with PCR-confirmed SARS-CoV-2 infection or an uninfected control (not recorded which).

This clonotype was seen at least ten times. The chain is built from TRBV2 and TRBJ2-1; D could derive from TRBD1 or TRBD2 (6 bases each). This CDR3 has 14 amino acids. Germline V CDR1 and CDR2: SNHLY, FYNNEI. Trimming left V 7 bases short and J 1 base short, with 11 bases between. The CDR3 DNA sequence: TGTGCCAGCAAAAGGGGGAGGTCCTACAATGAGCAGTTCTTC. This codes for CASKRGRSYNEQFF.

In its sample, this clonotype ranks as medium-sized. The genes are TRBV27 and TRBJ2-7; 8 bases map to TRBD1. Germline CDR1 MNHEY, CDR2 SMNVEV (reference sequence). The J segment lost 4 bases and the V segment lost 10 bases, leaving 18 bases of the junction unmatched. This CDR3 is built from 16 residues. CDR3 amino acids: CATQWTATGAVYEQYF. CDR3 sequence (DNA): TGTGCCACACAATGGACGGCGACAGGGGCAGTGTACGAGCAGTACTTC.

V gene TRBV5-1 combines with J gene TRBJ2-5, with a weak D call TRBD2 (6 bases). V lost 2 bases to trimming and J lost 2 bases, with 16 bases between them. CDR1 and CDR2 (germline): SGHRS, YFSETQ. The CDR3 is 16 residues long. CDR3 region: CASSFIRAGNQETQYF. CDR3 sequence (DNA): TGCGCCAGCAGCTTCATCCGAGCGGGTAATCAAGAGACCCAGTACTTC.

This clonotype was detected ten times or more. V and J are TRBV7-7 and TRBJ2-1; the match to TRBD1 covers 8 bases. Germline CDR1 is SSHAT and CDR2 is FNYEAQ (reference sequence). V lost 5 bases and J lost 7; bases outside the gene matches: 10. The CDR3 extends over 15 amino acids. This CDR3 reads CASSLGQGLWNEQFF. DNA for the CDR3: TGTGCCAGCAGCCTAGGACAGGGTTTGTGGAATGAGCAGTTCTTC.

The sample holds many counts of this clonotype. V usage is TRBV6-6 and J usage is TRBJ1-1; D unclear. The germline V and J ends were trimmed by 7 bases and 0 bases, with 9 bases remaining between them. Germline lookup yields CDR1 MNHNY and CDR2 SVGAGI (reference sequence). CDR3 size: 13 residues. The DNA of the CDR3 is TGTGCCAGCACCCGATACGTGAACACTGAAGCTTTCTTT. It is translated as CASTRYVNTEAFF.

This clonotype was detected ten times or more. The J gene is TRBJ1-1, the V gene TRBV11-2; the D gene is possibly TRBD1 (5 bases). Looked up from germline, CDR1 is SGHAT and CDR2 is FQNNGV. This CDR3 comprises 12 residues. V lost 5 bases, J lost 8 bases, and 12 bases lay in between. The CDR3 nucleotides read TGTGCCAGCAGCCAAACAGGCTTCGAAGCTTTCTTT. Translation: CASSQTGFEAFF.

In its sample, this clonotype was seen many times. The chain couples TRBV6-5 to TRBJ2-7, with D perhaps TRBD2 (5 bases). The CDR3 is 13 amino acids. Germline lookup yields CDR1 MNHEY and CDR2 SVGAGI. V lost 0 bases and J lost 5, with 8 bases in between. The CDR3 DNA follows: TGTGCCAGCAGTTACTCTAGAGGGCACGAGCAGTACTTC. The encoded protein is CASSYSRGHEQYF.

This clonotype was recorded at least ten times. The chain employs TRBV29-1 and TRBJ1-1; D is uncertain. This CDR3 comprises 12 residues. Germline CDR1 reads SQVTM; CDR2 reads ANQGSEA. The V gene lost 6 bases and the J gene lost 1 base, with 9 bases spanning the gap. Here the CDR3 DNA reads TGCAGCGTAGAAAACGGGAACACTGAAGCTTTCTTT. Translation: CSVENGNTEAFF.

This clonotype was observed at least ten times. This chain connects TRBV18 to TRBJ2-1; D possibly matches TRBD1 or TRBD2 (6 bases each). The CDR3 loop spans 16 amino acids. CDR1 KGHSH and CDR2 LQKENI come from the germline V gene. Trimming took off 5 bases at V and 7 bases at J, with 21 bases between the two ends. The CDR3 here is CASSKDGVRGLNEQFF. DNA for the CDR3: TGTGCCAGCTCAAAGGACGGAGTCAGGGGACTTAATGAGCAGTTCTTC.

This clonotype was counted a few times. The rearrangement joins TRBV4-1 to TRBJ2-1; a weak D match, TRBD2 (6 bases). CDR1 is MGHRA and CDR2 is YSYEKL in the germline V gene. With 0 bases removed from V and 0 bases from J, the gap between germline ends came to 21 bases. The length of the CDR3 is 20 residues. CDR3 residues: CASSQEKKRGGTNSYNEQFF. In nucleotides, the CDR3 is TGCGCCAGCAGCCAAGAGAAAAAGAGGGGAGGAACCAACTCCTACAATGAGCAGTTCTTC.

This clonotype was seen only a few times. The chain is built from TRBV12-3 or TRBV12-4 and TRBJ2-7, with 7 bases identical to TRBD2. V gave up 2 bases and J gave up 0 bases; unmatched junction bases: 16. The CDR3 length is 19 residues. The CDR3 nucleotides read TGTGCCAGCAGTTTAACCGGGTTCCCCCGGGAGGCTAGCTCCTACGAGCAGTACTTC. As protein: CASSLTGFPREASSYEQYF.

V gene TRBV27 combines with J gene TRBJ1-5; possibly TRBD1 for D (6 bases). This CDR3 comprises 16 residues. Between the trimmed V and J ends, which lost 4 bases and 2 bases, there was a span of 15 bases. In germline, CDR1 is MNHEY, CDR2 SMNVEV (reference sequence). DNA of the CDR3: TGTGCCAGCAGTTACCGACAGGAGTACGGCAATCAGCCCCAGCATTTT. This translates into CASSYRQEYGNQPQHF.

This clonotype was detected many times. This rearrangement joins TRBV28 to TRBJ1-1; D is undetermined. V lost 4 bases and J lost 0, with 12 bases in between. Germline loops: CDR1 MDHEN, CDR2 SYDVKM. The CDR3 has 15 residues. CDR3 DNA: TGTGCCAGCAGTTCGCTACAGCGGGTGAACACTGAAGCTTTCTTT. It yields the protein CASSSLQRVNTEAFF.

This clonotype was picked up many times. The CDR3: CASNEGLAGRNEQFF. CDR3 DNA: TGTGCCAGCAATGAGGGACTAGCGGGCAGGAATGAGCAGTTCTTC. V usage is TRBV11-2 and J usage is TRBJ2-1; 12 bases fit TRBD2. J lost 7 bases, V lost 7 bases, and 8 bases had no gene match. CDR1 and CDR2 (germline): SGHAT, FQNNGV. CDR3 length: 15 amino acids. The complete variable domain, with remaining parts taken from reference TRBV11-2 and TRBJ2-1, reads EAGVAQSPRYKIIEKRQSVAFWCNPISGHATLYWYQQILGQGPKLLIQFQNNGVVDDSQLPKDRFSAERLKGVDSTLKIQPAKLEDSAVYLCASNEGLAGRNEQFFGPGTRLTVL.

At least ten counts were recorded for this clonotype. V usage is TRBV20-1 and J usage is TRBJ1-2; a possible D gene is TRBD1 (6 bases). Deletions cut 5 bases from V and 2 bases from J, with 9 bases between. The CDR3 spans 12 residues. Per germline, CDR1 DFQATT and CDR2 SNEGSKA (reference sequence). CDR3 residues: CSASGTNYGYTF. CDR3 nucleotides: TGCAGTGCTTCCGGGACAAACTATGGCTACACCTTC.

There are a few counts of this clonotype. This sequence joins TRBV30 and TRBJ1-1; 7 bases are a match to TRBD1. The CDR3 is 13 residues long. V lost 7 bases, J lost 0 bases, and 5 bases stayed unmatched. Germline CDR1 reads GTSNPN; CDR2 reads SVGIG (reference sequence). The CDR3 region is CAYQQGLNTEAFF. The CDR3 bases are TGTGCCTACCAACAGGGGTTGAACACTGAAGCTTTCTTT.

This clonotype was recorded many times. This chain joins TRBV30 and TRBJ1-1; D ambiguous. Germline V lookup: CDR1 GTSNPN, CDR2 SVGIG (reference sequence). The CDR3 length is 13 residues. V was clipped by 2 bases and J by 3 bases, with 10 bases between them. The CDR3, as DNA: TGTGCCTGGAGTATCGGGGAGGACACTGAAGCTTTCTTT. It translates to CAWSIGEDTEAFF.

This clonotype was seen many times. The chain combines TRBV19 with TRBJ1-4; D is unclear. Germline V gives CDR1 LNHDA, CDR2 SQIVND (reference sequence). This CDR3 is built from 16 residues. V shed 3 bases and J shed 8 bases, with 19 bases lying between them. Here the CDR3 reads CASSIGAARPDEKLFF. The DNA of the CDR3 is TGTGCCAGTAGTATCGGCGCGGCAAGGCCAGACGAAAAACTGTTTTTT.

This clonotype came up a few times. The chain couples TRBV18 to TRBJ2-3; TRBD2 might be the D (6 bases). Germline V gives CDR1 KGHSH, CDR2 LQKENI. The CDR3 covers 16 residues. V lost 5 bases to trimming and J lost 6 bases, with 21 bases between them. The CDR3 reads CASSETGTPVGDTQYF. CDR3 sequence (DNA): TGTGCCAGCTCAGAGACCGGGACTCCAGTCGGTGATACGCAGTATTTT.